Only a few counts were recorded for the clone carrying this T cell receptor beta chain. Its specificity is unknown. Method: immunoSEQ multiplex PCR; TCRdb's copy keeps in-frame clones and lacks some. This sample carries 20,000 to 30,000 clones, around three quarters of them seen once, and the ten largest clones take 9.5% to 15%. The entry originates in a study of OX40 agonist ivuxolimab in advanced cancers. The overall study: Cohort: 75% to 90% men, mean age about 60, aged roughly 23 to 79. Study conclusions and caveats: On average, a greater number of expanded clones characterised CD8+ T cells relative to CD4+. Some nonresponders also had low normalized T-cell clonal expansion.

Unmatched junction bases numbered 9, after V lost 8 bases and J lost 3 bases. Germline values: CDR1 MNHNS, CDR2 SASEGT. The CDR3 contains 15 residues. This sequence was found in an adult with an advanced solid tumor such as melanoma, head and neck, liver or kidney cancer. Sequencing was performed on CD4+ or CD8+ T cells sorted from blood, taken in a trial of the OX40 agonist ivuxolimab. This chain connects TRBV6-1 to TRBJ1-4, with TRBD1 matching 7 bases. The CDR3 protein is CASRQGFTSNEKLFF. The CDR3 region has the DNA TGTGCCAGCCGACAGGGTTTTACCTCTAATGAAAAACTGTTTTTT.